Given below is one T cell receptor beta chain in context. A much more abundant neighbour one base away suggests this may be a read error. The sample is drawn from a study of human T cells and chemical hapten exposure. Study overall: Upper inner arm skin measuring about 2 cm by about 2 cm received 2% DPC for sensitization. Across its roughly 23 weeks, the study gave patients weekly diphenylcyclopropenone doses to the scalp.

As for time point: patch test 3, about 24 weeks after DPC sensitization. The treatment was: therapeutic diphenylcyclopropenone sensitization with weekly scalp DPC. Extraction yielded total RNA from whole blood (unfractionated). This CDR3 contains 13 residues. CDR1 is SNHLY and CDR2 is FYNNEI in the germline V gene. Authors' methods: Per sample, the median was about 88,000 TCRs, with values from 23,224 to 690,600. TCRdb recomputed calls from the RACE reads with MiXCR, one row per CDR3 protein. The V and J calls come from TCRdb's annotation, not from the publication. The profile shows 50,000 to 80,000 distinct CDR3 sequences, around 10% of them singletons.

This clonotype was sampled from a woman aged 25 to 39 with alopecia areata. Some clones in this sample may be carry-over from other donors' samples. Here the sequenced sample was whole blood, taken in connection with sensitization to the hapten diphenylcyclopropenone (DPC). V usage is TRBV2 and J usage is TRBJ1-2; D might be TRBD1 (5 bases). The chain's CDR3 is CASSEARGYGHTF. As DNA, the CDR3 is TGTGCCAGCAGTGAGGCAAGGGGCTATGGCCACACCTTC.